The entry that follows covers one T cell receptor beta chain sequence. Its cognate antigen is unknown. This sample was taken from a study of shared clonotypes between healthy human individuals. General observations from the study: Clonotypes not shared had lower generation probabilities than those common to all four donors.

The repertoire was sequenced with immunoSEQ multiplex PCR; TCRdb's copy has only in-frame clones and lacks some. The repertoire has approximately 530,000 clones, about 96% of them found once; the top ten carry about 0.06%. This CDR3 contains 15 residues. V lost 4 bases to trimming and J lost 10 bases; unmatched junction nucleotides: 12. The germline V gene encodes CDR1 MDHEN and CDR2 SYDVKM. The V and J genes are TRBV28 and TRBJ2-1, with 8 bases fitting TRBD1. The receptor's source is a woman aged 30 to 39 in good health. Sequencing was carried out using naive CD4+ T cells sorted from blood. The subset: CD45RA+ positively selected. Written as DNA, the CDR3 is TGTGCCAGCAGTTCTCCCCTCGACAGGGGAAAGGAGCAGTTCTTC. This translates into CASSSPLDRGKEQFF.